A selection of T cell receptor beta chains follows, all from one sample in a study of blood T cell repertoires in COVID-19. Profiled with immunoSEQ multiplex PCR; TCRdb holds only in-frame clones, not every one. The table lists around 55,000 clones, about nine tenths of them singletons. The sample consisted of peripheral blood. Every receptor here comes from a man aged 55 to 69 with active COVID-19. The CDR3 runs from the conserved cysteine through the conserved F or W. A D gene is named only where the DNA matches it firmly. Some rows have no size entry. The others give once, few or many, or a class for an expanded clone.

j_call d_call clone_size v_call cdr3_nt cdr3_aa
TRBJ2-3 TRBD2 - TRBV19 TGTGCCAGTGGGGACTACGGCACAGATACGCAGTATTTT CASGDYGTDTQYF
TRBJ2-7 TRBD2 - TRBV5-1 TGCGCCAGCAGCGGGACTAGCGGGAGGTACGAGCAGTACTTC CASSGTSGRYEQYF
TRBJ2-3 TRBD2 - TRBV18 TGTGCCAGCTCACCACCTTCGACTAGCGGCACAGATACGCAGTATTTT CASSPPSTSGTDTQYF
TRBJ2-1 - - TRBV9 TGTGCCAGCAGCCCACCTTTAAGGGGGACCTCGACAGACAATGAGCAGTTCTTC CASSPPLRGTSTDNEQFF
TRBJ2-7 - - TRBV27 TGTGCCAGCAGTGCAGATGGGGGAGGCTACGAGCAGTACTTC CASSADGGGYEQYF
TRBJ1-2 - - TRBV27 TGTGCCAGCAGTTTGAACAGGCACTATGGCTACACCTTC CASSLNRHYGYTF
TRBJ1-2 - once TRBV29-1 TGCAGCGCCTGGGGCACCTATGGCTACACCTTC CSAWGTYGYTF
TRBJ2-1 - - TRBV3-1/TRBV3-2 TGTGCCAGCAGCCAACTCCGGGACTTCACCTACAATGAGCAGTTCTTC CASSQLRDFTYNEQFF
TRBJ2-5 TRBD2 - TRBV2 TGTGCCAGCACGGCTAGCGGGGCGGAGACCCAGTACTTC CASTASGAETQYF
TRBJ1-6 - - TRBV7-3 TGTGCCAGCAGCTTACCAGGGTCTGATTCACCCCTCCACTTT CASSLPGSDSPLHF
TRBJ2-2 TRBD2 - TRBV3-1/TRBV3-2 TGTGCCAGCAGGGGACTAGCGGGAGGAACGAACACCGGGGAGCTGTTTTTT CASRGLAGGTNTGELFF
TRBJ1-2 TRBD1 - TRBV7-2 TGTGCCAGCAGCTTAGAGGGGGCTGGGAGAAGGGGTGGCTACACCTTC CASSLEGAGRRGGYTF
TRBJ1-2 TRBD1 few TRBV9 TGTGCCAGCAGCGCGGGACAGGCGGGCTACACCTTC CASSAGQAGYTF
TRBJ2-5 - - TRBV5-6 TGTGCCAGCAGCTTTTTCGGAGGGGGCAGCAGGAAAGAGACCCAGTACTTC CASSFFGGGSRKETQYF
TRBJ1-3 - - TRBV2 TGTGCCAGCAGTGAAGGGGGCGCGGGAAACACCATATATTTT CASSEGGAGNTIYF
TRBJ2-1 TRBD2 - TRBV6-2/TRBV6-3 TGTGCCAGCAGCCGAACCGGCCGACTAGCGGGAGATGGCAATGAGCAGTTCTTC CASSRTGRLAGDGNEQFF
TRBJ2-7 - - TRBV13 TGTGCCAGCAGCTATCCCCGGAGGGGTGCCTACGAGCAGTACTTC CASSYPRRGAYEQYF
TRBJ1-1 - - TRBV7-3 TGTGCCAGCAGCTCGGGGGGTGAGAACACTGAAGCTTTCTTT CASSSGGENTEAFF